Included here is one T cell receptor (beta chain) sequence, with context. Its antigen is not yet known. No much larger clonotype is one base removed from it; base qualities were not supplied. This record comes from a study of blood T cell repertoires in COVID-19 (TCRdb year 2020). For the wider study: Collaborator samples came from the United States, Italy and Spain and covered acute and convalescent phases of COVID-19. The prospective study material was composed of cDNA or gDNA derived from T cells, B-cell-depleted T cells, or PBMCs. Subjects who had been exposed to COVID-19, were actively infected with it, or had recovered from it provided the deeply sampled blood TCRbeta repertoires that made up the dataset. The repertoires were released in a freely available public database meant as a resource for research on the immune response to SARS-CoV-2. Samples were obtained from the ongoing ImmuneRACE study (first 160 participants) and from 1,000 to 1,500 subjects provided by 6 global collaborators. A de-identified subject ID, COVID-19 status, age in years and sex were almost always included in the sample metadata. HLA class I and class II types, where available, came from metadata supplied by the sample provider rather than from assay-based typing. General study outcomes and caveats: How much clinical and demographic metadata was included differed by source and by participant, and the metadata was provided uncurated.

V is clipped by 6 bases and J by 7 bases, and the sequence between their germline boundaries is 16 bases long. The CDR3 measures 13 amino acids from cysteine to phenylalanine. Only CDR3 DNA remains: 39 bases, in frame from the first base. The germline V gene encodes CDR1 MNHEY and CDR2 SVGAGI. TCRbeta CDR3 regions were amplified from genomic DNA using the immunoSEQ Assay, a bias-controlled multiplex PCR. Regarding the original processing steps: The number of nucleated cells in each sample was estimated by amplification of reference gene primers within the assay. Sequence reads were collapsed and filtered to measure the absolute abundance of every unique TCRbeta CDR3 rearrangement. For each sample, productive Simpson clonality was calculated as the square root of Simpson's diversity index over productive rearrangements. TCRdb limited this immuneACCESS table to in-frame rearrangements with V and J called. A share of clones is missing; checked studies link under half to unresolved V genes, and the rest is unexplained. V and J calls and clone size are copied from that table; D and trimming were computed from the DNA. In all, the sample holds more than 55,000 clones, and roughly nine tenths of those were seen once. The ten largest account for 15% to 20% of the sample.

In Seattle, one collaborating source enrolled patients while the infection was active and tracked those patients longitudinally over the course of disease. The collaborating institutions used their own protocols to collect whole blood in K2EDTA tubes. For TCRbeta analysis, collaborators shipped samples as frozen whole blood, isolated PBMCs, or DNA extracted from either of those sample types. The chain is encoded by TRBV6-5 joined to TRBJ2-7, with a weak D call of TRBD1 (6 bases match). This TCR was recovered from a woman aged 55 to 70 with COVID-19, enrolled during active disease. The sequenced material came from peripheral blood. Read as DNA, the sequence is TGTGCCAGCAGAGTGACAGGTTGGGCAGAGCAGTACTTC. The translation is CASRVTGWAEQYF.